In this sample, the clone carrying this T cell receptor beta chain turned up a few times. Antigen: not known. The CDR3 runs to 15 residues. CDR1 DFQATT and CDR2 SNEGSKA come from the germline V gene (reference sequence). V was clipped by 4 bases and J by 1 base, with 16 bases between them. Via MiXCR, TCRdb re-called the 5' RACE reads, giving one row per CDR3 protein. The data show about 360,000 distinct CDR3 sequences, with roughly 6.1% seen just once and about 15% held by the top ten. This record belongs to a study of T cells after yellow fever vaccination. The wider study: Researchers used SMART-Seq v4 Ultra Low Input to prepare fractions that had low cell numbers.

The study, taken as a whole, reports: The secondary response was weaker but peaked faster, day 5 versus 15. Most primary-vaccination clones recurred post-booster (about 96% CD4, over 70% CD8). Clonotypes found in both CD4 and CD8 compartments made up a small share.

The input for sequencing was PBMCs, taken 5 days after the yellow fever booster vaccination. The V and J genes are TRBV20-1 and TRBJ2-5; D gene ambiguous. The clonotype comes from a man under 40 who received the YFV17D yellow fever vaccine. As DNA, the CDR3 is TGCAGTGCTAAATCAGGCTTATCGGGCCAAGAGACCCAGTACTTC. This codes for CSAKSGLSGQETQYF.